The 4 T cell receptor beta chains below come from one sample, sequenced in a study of technical replicates of blood from a handful of donors. Method: immunoSEQ multiplex PCR; TCRdb's copy keeps in-frame clones and lacks some. The repertoire holds approximately 75,000 clones, with around 97% as singletons. The specimen was T cells isolated from PBMCs. The receptor set was obtained from a human donor in good health.

The J gene is TRBJ2-1, the V gene TRBV6-4, with TRBD2 matching 9 bases. CDR1 and CDR2 (germline): MRHNA, SNTAGT. This CDR3 region has 19 residues. V lost 6 bases, J lost 2 bases, and 17 bases stayed unmatched. The CDR3: CASSEWGSNVAGAYNEQFF. The DNA for the CDR3 is TGTGCCAGCAGCGAGTGGGGTTCAAATGTAGCGGGAGCCTACAATGAGCAGTTCTTC.

The J gene is TRBJ1-2, the V gene TRBV5-6, with D perhaps matching TRBD1 (5 bases). The ends were cut back, 0 bases at V and 5 bases at J, with 11 bases in the middle. Germline CDR1 reads SGHDT; CDR2 reads YYEEEE. This CDR3 has 14 amino acids. CDR3 coding DNA: TGTGCCAGCAGCTTGGAGGGGATACCTTATGGCTACACCTTC. Translating it yields CASSLEGIPYGYTF. The entire variable domain, with the rest obtained from reference TRBV5-6 and TRBJ1-2, is as follows: DAGVTQSPTHLIKTRGQQVTLRCSPKSGHDTVSWYQQALGQGPQFIFQYYEEEERQRGNFPDRFSGHQFPNYSSELNVNALLLGDSALYLCASSLEGIPYGYTFGSGTRLTVV.

This chain uses TRBV10-2 with TRBJ1-5, with unresolved D. Per the germline V gene, CDR1 is WSHSY and CDR2 is SAAADI. The CDR3 totals 14 residues. The V gene lost 2 bases and the J gene lost 4 bases, with 9 bases spanning the gap. CDR3 sequence: CASSEGGRNQPQHF. The CDR3 nucleotides read TGCGCCAGCAGTGAGGGCGGGAGGAATCAGCCCCAGCATTTT.

The chain joins TRBV10-1 to TRBJ1-1; no clear D. V shed 8 bases and J shed 7 bases, with 17 bases lying between them. The CDR3 covers 13 residues. Germline CDR1 is WNHNN and CDR2 is SYGVQD (reference sequence). CDR3 sequence (DNA): TGCGCCAGCCGTCCTACAGTTTTGCATGAAGCTTTCTTT. Translation gives CASRPTVLHEAFF.